A selection of T cell receptor beta chains follows, all from one sample in a study of OX40 agonist ivuxolimab in advanced cancers. This table comes from immunoSEQ multiplex PCR, and its TCRdb copy is limited to in-frame clones, with some not included. This sample yields around 50,000 clones, of which 75% to 80% are seen a single time; approximately 8% belongs to the top ten. This sample comprised CD4+ or CD8+ T cells sorted from blood, obtained in a trial of the OX40 agonist ivuxolimab. The receptors here all came from an adult with an advanced solid tumor such as melanoma, head and neck, liver or kidney cancer. Each CDR3 is given with its conserved first and last residue. D genes are given only for firm matches. The size entry is marked missing in some rows and otherwise reads once, few, many or a size class.

V gene	D gene	J gene	clone size	CDR3 protein	CDR3 DNA
TRBV7-9	-	TRBJ2-1	-	CASSLRNPRNTYNEQFF	TGTGCCAGCAGCTTACGTAATCCTCGGAACACCTACAATGAGCAGTTCTTC
TRBV11-2	TRBD2	TRBJ2-7	-	CASSLNSGAGGGSYEQYF	TGTGCCAGCAGCTTGAACAGTGGAGCGGGAGGGGGGTCCTACGAGCAGTACTTC
TRBV6-1	-	TRBJ2-7	once	CASSGGSITYEQYF	TGTGCCAGCAGTGGGGGAAGCATTACCTACGAGCAGTACTTC
TRBV25-1	-	TRBJ2-3	-	CASVEGKGGFTDTQYF	TGTGCCAGCGTGGAGGGGAAGGGGGGGTTCACAGATACGCAGTATTTT
TRBV30	TRBD2	TRBJ2-7	-	CAWSVRLAGGTAYEQYF	TGTGCCTGGAGTGTAAGGCTAGCGGGAGGAACCGCCTACGAGCAGTACTTC
TRBV29-1	TRBD1	TRBJ1-1	-	CSADRERDKAFF	TGCAGCGCCGACAGGGAGAGGGACAAAGCTTTCTTT
TRBV2	-	TRBJ2-5	-	CASSDWLNQETQYF	TGTGCCAGCAGTGATTGGCTGAACCAAGAGACCCAGTACTTC
TRBV6-5	-	TRBJ1-2	-	CASSYREEYGYTF	TGTGCCAGCAGCTACAGGGAGGAATATGGCTACACCTTC
TRBV7-2	TRBD1	TRBJ2-5	-	CASSPSGRGRFLTHETQYF	TGTGCCAGCAGCCCCTCAGGAAGGGGGCGGTTTTTGACACACGAGACCCAGTACTTC
TRBV5-1	TRBD2	TRBJ2-2	-	CASSFGLAGGANTGELFF	TGCGCCAGCAGCTTCGGACTAGCGGGAGGCGCCAACACCGGGGAGCTGTTTTTT
TRBV5-1	-	TRBJ2-5	-	CASSWSGAGNRETQYF	TGCGCCAGCAGCTGGTCGGGAGCGGGTAACAGAGAGACCCAGTACTTC
TRBV25-1	-	TRBJ1-2	-	CASRGTGQANYGYTF	TGTGCCAGCAGGGGGACGGGACAAGCTAACTATGGCTACACCTTC
TRBV18	TRBD1	TRBJ1-3	-	CASSVTGRSGNTIYF	TGTGCCAGCTCAGTGACAGGGCGCTCTGGAAACACCATATATTTT
TRBV11-2	-	TRBJ1-1	-	CASSLDGTADTEAFF	TGTGCCAGCAGCTTAGACGGGACGGCGGACACTGAAGCTTTCTTT
TRBV6-1	TRBD2	TRBJ2-7	-	CASRDTGTSQDEQYF	TGTGCCAGCAGAGACACCGGGACTAGCCAGGACGAGCAGTACTTC
TRBV5-4	TRBD2	TRBJ2-7	-	CASSPGVAGSYEQYF	TGTGCCAGCAGTCCCGGGGTAGCGGGCAGTTACGAGCAGTACTTC
TRBV7-8	-	TRBJ2-6	-	CASSPGSIGANVLTF	TGTGCCAGCAGCCCGGGTTCAATTGGGGCCAACGTCCTGACTTTC
TRBV9	-	TRBJ2-7	-	CASSPGDEQYF	TGTGCCAGCAGTCCGGGAGACGAGCAGTACTTC
TRBV11-2	TRBD2	TRBJ2-1	-	CASSLGGGPSWGQFF	TGTGCCAGCAGCTTAGGGGGAGGGCCCTCCTGGGGGCAGTTCTTC
TRBV6-4	TRBD2	TRBJ2-1	-	CASSRTRGNEQFF	TGTGCCAGCAGCAGGACTAGGGGCAATGAGCAGTTCTTC
TRBV6-1	-	TRBJ2-1	-	CASSAYNEQFF	TGTGCCAGCAGTGCCTACAATGAGCAGTTCTTC
TRBV11-2	-	TRBJ2-1	-	CASSRPSGGNEQFF	TGTGCCAGCAGCCGCCCTAGTGGCGGGAATGAGCAGTTCTTC
TRBV5-8	TRBD1	TRBJ1-4	-	CASSHRDSIATNEKLFF	TGTGCCAGCAGCCATCGGGACAGTATTGCAACTAATGAAAAACTGTTTTTT